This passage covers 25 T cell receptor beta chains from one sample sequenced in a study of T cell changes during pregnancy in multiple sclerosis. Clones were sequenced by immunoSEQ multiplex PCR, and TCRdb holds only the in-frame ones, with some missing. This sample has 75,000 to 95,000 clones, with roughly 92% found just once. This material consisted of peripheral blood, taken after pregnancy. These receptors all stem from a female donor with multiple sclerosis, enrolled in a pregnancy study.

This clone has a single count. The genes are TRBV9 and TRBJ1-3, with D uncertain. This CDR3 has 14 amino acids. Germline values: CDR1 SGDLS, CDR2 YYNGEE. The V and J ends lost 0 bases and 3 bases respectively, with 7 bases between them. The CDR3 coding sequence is TGTGCCAGCAGCGTAGTAGGACTTGGAAACACCATATATTTT. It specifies CASSVVGLGNTIYF.

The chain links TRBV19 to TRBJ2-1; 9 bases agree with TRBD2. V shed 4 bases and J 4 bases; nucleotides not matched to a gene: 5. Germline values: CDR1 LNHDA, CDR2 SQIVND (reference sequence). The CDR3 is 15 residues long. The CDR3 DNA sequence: TGTGCCAGTAGTAAGACTAGCGGACAGTACAATGAGCAGTTCTTC. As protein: CASSKTSGQYNEQFF. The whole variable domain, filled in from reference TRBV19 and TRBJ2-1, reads DGGITQSPKYLFRKEGQNVTLSCEQNLNHDAMYWYRQDPGQGLRLIYYSQIVNDFQKGDIAEGYSVSREKKESFPLTVTSAQKNPTAFYLCASSKTSGQYNEQFFGPGTRLTVL.

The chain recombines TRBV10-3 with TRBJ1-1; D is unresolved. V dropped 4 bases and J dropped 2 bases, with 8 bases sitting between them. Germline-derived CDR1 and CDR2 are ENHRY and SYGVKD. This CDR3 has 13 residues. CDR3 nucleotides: TGTGCCATCAGTGTGGGAGAAAACACTGAAGCTTTCTTT. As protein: CAISVGENTEAFF.

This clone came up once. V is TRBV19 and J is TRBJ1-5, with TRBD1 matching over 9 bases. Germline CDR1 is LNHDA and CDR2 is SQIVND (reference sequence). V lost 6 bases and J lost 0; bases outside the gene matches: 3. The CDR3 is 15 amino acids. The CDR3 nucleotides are TGTGCCAGTAGAAGGACAGGGGATAGCAATCAGCCCCAGCATTTT. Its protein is CASRRTGDSNQPQHF.

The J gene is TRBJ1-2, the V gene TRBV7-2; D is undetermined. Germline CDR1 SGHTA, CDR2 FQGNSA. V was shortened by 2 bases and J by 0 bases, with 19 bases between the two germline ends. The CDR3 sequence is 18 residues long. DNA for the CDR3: TGTGCCAGCAGCTTATCCGCCAGCGCCATCTCTTCTAACTATGGCTACACCTTC. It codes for CASSLSASAISSNYGYTF.

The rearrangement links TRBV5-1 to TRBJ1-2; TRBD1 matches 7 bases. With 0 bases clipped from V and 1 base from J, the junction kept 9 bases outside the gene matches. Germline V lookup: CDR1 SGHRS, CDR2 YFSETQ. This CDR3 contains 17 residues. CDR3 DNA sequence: TGCGCCAGCAGCTTGGGCTACAGGGGAGTCAATAACTATGGCTACACCTTC. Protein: CASSLGYRGVNNYGYTF.

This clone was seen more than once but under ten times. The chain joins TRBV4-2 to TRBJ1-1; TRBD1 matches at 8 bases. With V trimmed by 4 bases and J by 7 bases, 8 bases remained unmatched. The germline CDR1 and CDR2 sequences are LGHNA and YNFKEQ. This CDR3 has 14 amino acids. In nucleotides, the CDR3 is TGTGCCAGCAGCCCAGTGGACAGGGCCTTTGAAGCTTTCTTT. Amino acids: CASSPVDRAFEAFF.

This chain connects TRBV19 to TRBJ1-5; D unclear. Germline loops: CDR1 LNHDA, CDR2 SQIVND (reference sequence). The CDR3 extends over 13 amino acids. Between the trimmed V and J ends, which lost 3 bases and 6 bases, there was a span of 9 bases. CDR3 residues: CASSIEGSQPQHF. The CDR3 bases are TGTGCCAGTAGTATCGAGGGCAGTCAGCCCCAGCATTTT.

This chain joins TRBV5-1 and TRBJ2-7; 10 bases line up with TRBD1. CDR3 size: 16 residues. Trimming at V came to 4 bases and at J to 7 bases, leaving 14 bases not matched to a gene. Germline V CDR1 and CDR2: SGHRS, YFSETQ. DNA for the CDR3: TGCGCCAGCAGCCCGCGGCTCGGGACAGGGGCGAGGGAGCAGTACTTC. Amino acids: CASSPRLGTGAREQYF.

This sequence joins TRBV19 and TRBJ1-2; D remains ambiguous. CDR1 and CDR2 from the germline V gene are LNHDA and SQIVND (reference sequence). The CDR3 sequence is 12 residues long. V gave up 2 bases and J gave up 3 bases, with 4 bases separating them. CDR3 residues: CASSIRDYGYTF. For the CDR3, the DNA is TGTGCCAGTAGTATACGGGACTATGGCTACACCTTC.

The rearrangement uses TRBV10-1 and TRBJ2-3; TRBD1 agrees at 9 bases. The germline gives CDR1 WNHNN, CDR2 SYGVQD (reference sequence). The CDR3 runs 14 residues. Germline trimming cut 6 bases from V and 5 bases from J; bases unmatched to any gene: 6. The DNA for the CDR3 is TGCGCCAGCAGACGGGACAGGGCTGGAGATACGCAGTATTTT. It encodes CASRRDRAGDTQYF.

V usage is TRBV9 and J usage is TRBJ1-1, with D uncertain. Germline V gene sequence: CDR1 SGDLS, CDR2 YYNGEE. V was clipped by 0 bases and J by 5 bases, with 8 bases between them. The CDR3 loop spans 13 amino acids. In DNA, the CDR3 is TGTGCCAGCAGCGTAGGGAGTAGGACTGAAGCTTTCTTT. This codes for CASSVGSRTEAFF.

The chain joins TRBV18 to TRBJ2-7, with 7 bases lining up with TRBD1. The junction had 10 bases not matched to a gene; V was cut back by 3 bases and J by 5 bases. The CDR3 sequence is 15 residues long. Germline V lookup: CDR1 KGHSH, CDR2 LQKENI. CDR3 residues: CASSPTGMSKNEQYF. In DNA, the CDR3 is TGTGCCAGCTCACCGACAGGGATGAGCAAAAACGAGCAGTACTTC.

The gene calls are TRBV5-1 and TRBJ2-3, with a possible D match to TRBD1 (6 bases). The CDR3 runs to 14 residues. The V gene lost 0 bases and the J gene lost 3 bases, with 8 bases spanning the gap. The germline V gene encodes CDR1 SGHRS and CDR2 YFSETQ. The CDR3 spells CASSLAQGTDTQYF. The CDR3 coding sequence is TGCGCCAGCAGCTTGGCACAGGGTACAGATACGCAGTATTTT.

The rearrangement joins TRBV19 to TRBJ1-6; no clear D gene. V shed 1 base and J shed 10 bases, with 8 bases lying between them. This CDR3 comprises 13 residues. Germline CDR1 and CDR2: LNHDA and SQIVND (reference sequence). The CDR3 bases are TGTGCCAGTAGTATAGGGACGGGATCACCCCTCCACTTT. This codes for CASSIGTGSPLHF.

CDR3: CASRPNPETGYEQYF. CDR3 nucleotide sequence: TGCGCCAGCAGACCCAACCCTGAGACAGGCTACGAGCAGTACTTC. V and J are TRBV5-1 and TRBJ2-7; the D gene is possibly TRBD1 (6 bases). V lost 5 bases to trimming and J lost 3 bases, with 18 bases between them. The V gene's germline CDR1 is SGHRS and CDR2 YFSETQ. The length of the CDR3 is 15 residues.

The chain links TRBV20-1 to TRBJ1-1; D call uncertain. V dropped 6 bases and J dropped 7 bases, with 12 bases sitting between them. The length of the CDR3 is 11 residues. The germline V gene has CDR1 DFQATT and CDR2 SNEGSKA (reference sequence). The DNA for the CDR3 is TGCAGTGCCACCCGGGTTGGTGAAGCTTTCTTT. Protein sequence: CSATRVGEAFF.

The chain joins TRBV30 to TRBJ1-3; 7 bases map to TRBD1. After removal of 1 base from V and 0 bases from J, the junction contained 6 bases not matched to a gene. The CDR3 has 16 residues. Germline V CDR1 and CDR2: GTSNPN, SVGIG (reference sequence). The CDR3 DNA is TGTGCCTGGAGTGGGGACAGTTTTAGCTCTGGAAACACCATATATTTT. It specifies CAWSGDSFSSGNTIYF.

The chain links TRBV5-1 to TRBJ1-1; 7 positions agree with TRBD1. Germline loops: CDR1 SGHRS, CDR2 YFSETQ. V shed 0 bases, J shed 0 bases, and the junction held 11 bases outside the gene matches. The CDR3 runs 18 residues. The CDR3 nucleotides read TGCGCCAGCAGCTTGGAGGACAGGTTTAGGGGATTGAACACTGAAGCTTTCTTT. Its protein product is CASSLEDRFRGLNTEAFF.

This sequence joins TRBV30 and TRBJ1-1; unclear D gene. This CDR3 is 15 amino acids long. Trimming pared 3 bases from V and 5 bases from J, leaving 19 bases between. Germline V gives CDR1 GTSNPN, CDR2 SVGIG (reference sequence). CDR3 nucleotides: TGTGCCTGGAGGGCCCCTCCGGCAGGATGGACTGAAGCTTTCTTT. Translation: CAWRAPPAGWTEAFF. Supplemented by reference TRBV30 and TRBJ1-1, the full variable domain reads SQTIHQWPATLVQPVGSPLSLECTVEGTSNPNLYWYRQAAGRGLQLLFYSVGIGQISSEVPQNLSASRPQDRQFILSSKKLLLSDSGFYLCAWRAPPAGWTEAFFGQGTRLTVV.

DNA of the CDR3: TGCAGTGCTAGTTCTAGCGTCGAGCAGTACTTC. Translating gives CSASSSVEQYF. The genes are TRBV20-1 and TRBJ2-7; a possible D gene is TRBD2 (6 bases). The CDR3 has 11 residues. The germline gives CDR1 DFQATT, CDR2 SNEGSKA (reference sequence). V was trimmed by 3 bases and J by 6 bases, leaving 9 bases between them.

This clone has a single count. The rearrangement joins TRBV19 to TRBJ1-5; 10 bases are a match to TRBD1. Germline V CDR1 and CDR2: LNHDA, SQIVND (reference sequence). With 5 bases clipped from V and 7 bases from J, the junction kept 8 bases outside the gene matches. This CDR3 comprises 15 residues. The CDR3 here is CASSWETGGYQPQHF. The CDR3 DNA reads TGTGCCAGTAGTTGGGAGACAGGGGGCTACCAGCCCCAGCATTTT.

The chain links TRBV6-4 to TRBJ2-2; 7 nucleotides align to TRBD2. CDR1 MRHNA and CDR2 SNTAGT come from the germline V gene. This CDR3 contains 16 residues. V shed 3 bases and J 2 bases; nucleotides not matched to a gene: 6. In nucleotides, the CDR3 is TGTGCCAGCAGTGAAAGGACTAGAAGTAACACCGGGGAGCTGTTTTTT. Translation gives CASSERTRSNTGELFF.

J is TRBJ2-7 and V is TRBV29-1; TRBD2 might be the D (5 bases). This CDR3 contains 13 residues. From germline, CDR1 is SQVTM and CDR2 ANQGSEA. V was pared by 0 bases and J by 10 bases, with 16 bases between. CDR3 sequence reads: CSVEERLAGEQYF. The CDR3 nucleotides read TGCAGCGTTGAAGAAAGGCTAGCAGGAGAACAGTACTTC.

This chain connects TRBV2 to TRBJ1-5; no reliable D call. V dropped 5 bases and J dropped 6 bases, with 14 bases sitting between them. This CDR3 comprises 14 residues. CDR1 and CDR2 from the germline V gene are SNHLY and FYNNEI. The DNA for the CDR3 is TGTGCCAGCAGTCGGGAGGGATTGGGTCAGCCCCAGCATTTT. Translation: CASSREGLGQPQHF.